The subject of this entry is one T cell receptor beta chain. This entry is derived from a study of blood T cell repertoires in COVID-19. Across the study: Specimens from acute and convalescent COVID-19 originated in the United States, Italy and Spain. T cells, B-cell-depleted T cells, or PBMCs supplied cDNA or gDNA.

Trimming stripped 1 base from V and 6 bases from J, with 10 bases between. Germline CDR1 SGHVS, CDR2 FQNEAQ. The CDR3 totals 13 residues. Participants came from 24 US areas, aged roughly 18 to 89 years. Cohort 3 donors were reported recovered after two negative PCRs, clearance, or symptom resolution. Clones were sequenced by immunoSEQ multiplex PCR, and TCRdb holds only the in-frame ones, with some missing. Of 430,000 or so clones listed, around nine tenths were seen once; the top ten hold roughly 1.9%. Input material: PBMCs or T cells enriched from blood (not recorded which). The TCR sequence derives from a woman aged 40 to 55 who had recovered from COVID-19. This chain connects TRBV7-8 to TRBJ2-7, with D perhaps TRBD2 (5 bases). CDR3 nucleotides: TGTGCCAGCAGCTTAGTCGGGGTCGGCGAGCAGTACTTC. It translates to CASSLVGVGEQYF.